This T cell receptor beta chain was recorded in a study of blood T cell repertoires in COVID-19. Germline V gives CDR1 LNHNV, CDR2 YYDKDF (reference sequence). The CDR3 sequence is 16 residues long. The V gene lost 7 bases and the J gene lost 2 bases, with 15 bases spanning the gap. Profiled with immunoSEQ multiplex PCR; TCRdb holds only in-frame clones, not every one. The sample comprises approximately 350,000 clones, about 88% of which are singletons, and more than 5.5% rests with the top ten. Seattle patient enrollment occurred during active infection, with longitudinal follow-up thereafter. Sequenced sample: peripheral blood. The TCR sequence derives from a woman in her 70s with COVID-19, enrolled during active disease. V is TRBV15 and J is TRBJ1-6; D gene unclear. The CDR3: CATTPDEGPYNSPLHF. The DNA of the CDR3 is TGTGCCACCACCCCAGACGAGGGTCCCTATAATTCACCCCTCCACTTT.